The 19 T cell receptor beta chains given below trace back to one sample, sequenced in a study of T-cell reconstitution after alpha-beta-depleted transplantation in children. The TCRbeta library incorporated unique molecular identifiers. MiXCR was run by TCRdb on the PCR reads, yielding one entry per CDR3 protein. The data show 70,000 to 95,000 distinct CDR3 sequences, about a sixth seen once. The sequenced sample was PBMCs, mostly from graft donor cells, obtained 360 days after TCRalphabeta/CD19-depleted stem cell transplant. All receptors come from a male patient under 10 years old who had a stem cell transplant for acute lymphoblastic leukemia, so the T cells may come from the graft donor.

The genes are TRBV29-1 and TRBJ1-2; no reliable D call. Germline V CDR1 and CDR2: SQVTM, ANQGSEA. This CDR3 comprises 10 residues. V was cut by 3 bases and J by 7 bases, with 6 bases left in between. CDR3 sequence: CSVDWGGYTF. DNA of the CDR3: TGCAGCGTTGATTGGGGTGGCTACACCTTC.

The chain recombines TRBV5-1 with TRBJ2-7; 9 bases are a match to TRBD1. The length of the CDR3 is 17 residues. CDR1 is SGHRS and CDR2 is YFSETQ in the germline V gene. J was trimmed by 0 bases and V by 0 bases; bases with no gene match: 7. CDR3 amino acids: CASSLARDRVNSYEQYF. CDR3 sequence (DNA): TGCGCCAGCAGCTTGGCAAGGGACAGGGTTAACTCCTACGAGCAGTACTTC.

The CDR3 sequence is CASSRQPLFEQYF. In DNA, the CDR3 is TGTGCCAGCAGTAGACAGCCTCTCTTCGAGCAGTACTTC. J is TRBJ2-7 and V is TRBV6-2 or TRBV6-3; a possible D gene is TRBD1 (5 bases). The V gene's germline CDR1 is MNHEY and CDR2 SVGEGT. Trimming took off 5 bases at V and 6 bases at J, with 14 bases between the two ends. The CDR3 consists of 13 residues.

Only a few counts were recorded for this clonotype. This sequence joins TRBV10-2 and TRBJ2-1; no firm D call. Germline V gives CDR1 WSHSY, CDR2 SAAADI. The germline V and J ends were trimmed by 6 bases and 6 bases, with 15 bases remaining between them. This CDR3 is built from 14 residues. In DNA, the CDR3 is TGCGCCAGCAGAAGTATCCCACCAGCCAATGAGCAGTTCTTC. This encodes CASRSIPPANEQFF.

The rearrangement uses TRBV20-1 and TRBJ2-1; D is perhaps TRBD2 (5 bases). Germline CDR1 and CDR2: DFQATT and SNEGSKA (reference sequence). V was cut by 7 bases and J by 4 bases, with 14 bases left in between. The length of the CDR3 is 13 residues. CDR3 amino acids: CSVPGSFYNEQFF. The CDR3 DNA reads as TGCAGTGTACCGGGATCCTTTTACAATGAGCAGTTCTTC.

This clonotype was seen at least ten times. The genes are TRBV7-9 and TRBJ2-3, with 7 bases lining up with TRBD1. CDR1 SEHNR and CDR2 FQNEAQ come from the germline V gene (reference sequence). The CDR3 runs to 11 residues. Trimming cost V 7 bases and J 6 bases; bases outside gene matches: 1. CDR3 DNA sequence: TGTGCCAGCACCAGGGGGGATACGCAGTATTTT. Translation: CASTRGDTQYF.

The chain uses TRBV5-5 and TRBJ2-5; D is undetermined. The CDR3 has 13 residues. CDR1 and CDR2 (germline): SGHKS, YYEKEE (reference sequence). The V and J ends lost 3 bases and 4 bases respectively, with 10 bases between them. The CDR3 sequence is CASSWAALETQYF. The CDR3 bases are TGTGCCAGCAGCTGGGCAGCCTTAGAGACCCAGTACTTC.

The CDR3 DNA reads as TGTGCCAGCAGCTTGATGGCAGGGGTAACAGATACGCAGTATTTT. It translates to CASSLMAGVTDTQYF. The chain recombines TRBV5-4 with TRBJ2-3, with a tentative D call TRBD1 (6 bases). Germline V gene data show CDR1 as SGHNT and CDR2 as YYREEE (reference sequence). The CDR3 is 15 amino acids. Trimming stripped 1 base from V and 3 bases from J, with 12 bases between.

The J gene is TRBJ2-3, the V gene TRBV20-1; TRBD1 matches 8 bases. From germline, CDR1 is DFQATT and CDR2 SNEGSKA (reference sequence). The CDR3 sequence is 14 residues long. V was clipped by 2 bases and J by 1 base; unmatched bases: 2. As DNA, the CDR3 is TGCAGTGCTAGAAAGACAGGGGGCACAGATACGCAGTATTTT. Amino acids: CSARKTGGTDTQYF.

This clonotype was counted ten times or more. The V gene is TRBV7-9, the J gene TRBJ1-2; 10 bases map to TRBD1. CDR1 and CDR2 from the germline V gene are SEHNR and FQNEAQ (reference sequence). CDR3 size: 16 residues. J lost 1 base, V lost 2 bases, and 4 bases had no gene match. CDR3 protein: CASSLQRTGGNYGYTF. In nucleotides, the CDR3 is TGTGCCAGCAGCTTACAGAGGACAGGGGGTAACTATGGCTACACCTTC.

This rearrangement joins TRBV4-2 to TRBJ2-1; D might be TRBD2 (5 bases). The CDR3 is 15 amino acids. V was trimmed by 1 base and J by 9 bases, leaving 16 bases between them. From germline, CDR1 is LGHNA and CDR2 YNFKEQ. The DNA of the CDR3 is TGTGCCAGCAGCCAAGCCGGACTGCCGTTGGGTGAGCAGTTCTTC. This gives the protein CASSQAGLPLGEQFF.

This clonotype was counted ten times or more. The chain employs TRBV24-1 and TRBJ2-1, with 14 bases lining up with TRBD2. Germline V lookup: CDR1 KGHDR, CDR2 SFDVKD. The CDR3 sequence is 16 residues long. Trimming took 5 bases from V and 9 from J; bases not matched to a gene: 8. Written as DNA, the CDR3 is TGTGCCACCAGTGGGGGACTAGCGGGAGTAAAGGGTGAGCAGTTCTTC. It specifies CATSGGLAGVKGEQFF.

The chain couples TRBV3-1 to TRBJ2-1, with no clear D. Germline V gene sequence: CDR1 LGHDT, CDR2 YNNKEL (reference sequence). The CDR3 runs to 11 residues. Trimming left V 2 bases short and J 11 bases short, with 7 bases between. The CDR3 DNA follows: TGTGCCAGCAGCCAAAGGCGCCAGCAGTTCTTC. Translated: CASSQRRQQFF.

The chain employs TRBV5-1 and TRBJ2-7; 8 bases map to TRBD2. Per germline, CDR1 SGHRS and CDR2 YFSETQ. V shed 2 bases and J 2 bases; nucleotides not matched to a gene: 6. CDR3 size: 15 residues. The DNA for the CDR3 is TGCGCCAGCAGCTTAGCCGGGACTAGTCCCTACGAGCAGTACTTC. Encoded protein: CASSLAGTSPYEQYF. The full variable domain, with the rest looked up from reference TRBV5-1 and TRBJ2-7, is KAGVTQTPRYLIKTRGQQVTLSCSPISGHRSVSWYQQTPGQGLQFLFEYFSETQRNKGNFPGRFSGRQFSNSRSEMNVSTLELGDSALYLCASSLAGTSPYEQYFGPGTRLTVT.

This clonotype turned up a few times. The chain carries TRBV13 and TRBJ2-3, with 10 bases that match TRBD2. Germline trimming cut 2 bases from V and 2 bases from J; bases unmatched to any gene: 10. The CDR3 totals 18 residues. Germline CDR1 and CDR2: PRHDT and FYEKMQ (reference sequence). CDR3 sequence: CASSLTGRLAGPTDTQYF. CDR3 DNA: TGTGCCAGCAGCTTAACCGGACGACTAGCGGGCCCCACAGATACGCAGTATTTT.

This clonotype came up a few times. The genes are TRBV5-1 and TRBJ2-4; perhaps TRBD1 as D (6 bases). The V end lost 4 bases, the J end lost 0 bases, and 14 bases lay between the germline ends. The CDR3 runs to 16 residues. Germline CDR1 and CDR2: SGHRS and YFSETQ. In nucleotides, the CDR3 is TGCGCCAGCAGCCAGGTGGGGGCCCTAGCCAAAAACATTCAGTACTTC. Its protein product is CASSQVGALAKNIQYF.

The chain carries TRBV7-9 and TRBJ2-1, with 8 bases fitting TRBD2. The CDR3 has 15 amino acids. Losses at the gene ends were 3 bases for V and 11 bases for J; bases not matched to a gene: 12. Looked up from germline, CDR1 is SEHNR and CDR2 is FQNEAQ (reference sequence). In DNA, the CDR3 is TGTGCCAGCAGCTTGGGTTCAGCGGGAGTAACGAAGCAGTTCTTC. Amino acid sequence: CASSLGSAGVTKQFF.

This clonotype was detected only a few times. J is TRBJ2-7 and V is TRBV7-6; possible D gene TRBD2, 6 bases. Trimming shortened V by 4 bases and J by 2 bases, and 18 bases separated the two germline ends. The CDR3 sequence is 16 residues long. Germline V gives CDR1 SGHVS, CDR2 FNYEAQ. The CDR3 DNA follows: TGTGCCAGCAGCTCAATTTCCGGGAGATGGGCCTACGAGCAGTACTTC. Encoded protein: CASSSISGRWAYEQYF.

This clonotype was seen a handful of times. This chain uses TRBV6-1 with TRBJ2-7, with D perhaps matching TRBD2 (5 bases). Germline V CDR1 and CDR2: MNHNS, SASEGT. The CDR3 sequence is 15 residues long. V lost 6 bases to trimming and J lost 4 bases, with 19 bases between them. The CDR3 loop is CASSVHRGDGYEQYF. CDR3 in DNA: TGTGCCAGCAGCGTCCACCGGGGTGATGGATACGAGCAGTACTTC.